These T cell receptor beta chains were read from a single sample in a study of T cell responses to AZD1222 COVID-19 vaccine. Sequencing used immunoSEQ multiplex PCR; TCRdb keeps in-frame clones, though not all of them. This sample has over 85,000 clones; roughly 86% occur once, and the top ten carry around 5%. Sequenced material: peripheral blood, taken on day 0 of AZD1222 vaccination. These receptors all stem from an adult in good health. CDR3s include the opening cysteine and the closing phenylalanine or tryptophan. D genes are given only for firm matches. The size entry is marked missing in some rows and otherwise reads once, few, many or a size class.

>-|TRBJ2-1|TRBV7-2|-
TGTGCCAGCAGCTTGACGGCGAGCAATGAGCAGTTCTTC
CASSLTASNEQFF
>-|TRBJ2-2|TRBV7-2|-
TGTGCCAGCAGCTTAGCCAGGGTAGCCGGGGAGCTGTTTTTT
CASSLARVAGELFF
>TRBD1|TRBJ1-2|TRBV28|-
TGTGCCAGCAGTTGGCCGAGACAGGGTTTGGATGGCTACACCTTC
CASSWPRQGLDGYTF
>TRBD1|TRBJ2-5|TRBV4-1|-
TGCGCCAGCAGCCAAGGGACAGGGGGGGGAGAGACCCAGTACTTC
CASSQGTGGGETQYF
>TRBD1|TRBJ1-1|TRBV9|once
TGTGCCAGCAGCGTAGCTGACAGGGGGCCCACTGAAGCTTTCTTT
CASSVADRGPTEAFF
>-|TRBJ2-7|TRBV5-5|-
TGTGCCAGCAGCCGTCCAGGGAATGAGCAGTACTTC
CASSRPGNEQYF
>-|TRBJ2-5|TRBV7-7|few
TGTGCTAGCAGCTTAGCTAGGCAAGAGACCCAGTACTTC
CASSLARQETQYF
>-|TRBJ2-1|TRBV6-5|-
TGTGCCAGCGGGGTAGAGCCCTACAATGAGCAGTTCTTC
CASGVEPYNEQFF
>-|TRBJ2-2|TRBV7-3|-
TGTGCCAGCAGCTTAAACGCCGGGGAGCTGTTTTTT
CASSLNAGELFF
>-|TRBJ1-1|TRBV5-1|-
TGCGCCAGCAGCTTTGGGGAGGGCACTGAAGCTTTCTTT
CASSFGEGTEAFF
>-|TRBJ2-5|TRBV4-2|-
TGTGCCAGCAGCCTAGATGACAGCGAAGAGACCCAGTACTTC
CASSLDDSEETQYF
>-|TRBJ2-7|TRBV6-5|-
TGTGCCAGCCGGAACAGTTTATCCTACGAGCAGTACTTC
CASRNSLSYEQYF
>-|TRBJ1-2|TRBV7-8|-
TGTGCCAGCAGCCCTACGGATTCTTTCTATGGCTACACCTTC
CASSPTDSFYGYTF
>TRBD2|TRBJ2-3|TRBV5-4|-
TGTGCCAGCAGCCCGGGACTAGCGGGGCGACCATCTAGCACAGATACGCAGTATTTT
CASSPGLAGRPSSTDTQYF
>-|TRBJ2-1|TRBV5-1|-
TGCGCCAGCAGCTTGGGAGGGGGGGAGCAGTTCTTC
CASSLGGGEQFF
>-|TRBJ2-2|TRBV5-8|-
TGTGCCAGCAGCAGGGATGTAAGGGAGCTGTTTTTT
CASSRDVRELFF
>-|TRBJ1-1|TRBV29-1|few
TGCAGCATTCGGGGGAACACTGAAGCTTTCTTT
CSIRGNTEAFF
>-|TRBJ2-3|TRBV19|-
TGTGCCAGTAGTATCGACAGGAGCACAGATACGCAGTATTTT
CASSIDRSTDTQYF
>-|TRBJ2-5|TRBV11-2|few
TGTGCCAGCAGCTTAGCCCGGAGTGGGGAGACCCCCTACTTC
CASSLARSGETPYF
>TRBD2|TRBJ2-3|TRBV6-6|-
TGTGCCAGCAGTCAAGCGGGGGGGAACACAGATACGCAGTATTTT
CASSQAGGNTDTQYF
>-|TRBJ1-6|TRBV27|-
TGTGCCAGCAGTTTGGATCTACGGGGATCACCCCTCCACTTT
CASSLDLRGSPLHF
>-|TRBJ2-7|TRBV7-2|-
TGTGCCAGCAGCTCCCTCCGGGGGTCCTACGAGCAGTACTTC
CASSSLRGSYEQYF
>TRBD2|TRBJ2-7|TRBV6-2/TRBV6-3|-
TGTGCCAGCAGTTACACGGGGGGTACCCCCTGGGAGCAGTACTTC
CASSYTGGTPWEQYF
>-|TRBJ2-1|TRBV7-7|-
TGTGCTAGCAGCTTAGGTGGGAGGCGGGGCTACAATGAGCAGTTCTTC
CASSLGGRRGYNEQFF
>-|TRBJ1-5|TRBV25-1|-
TGTGCCAGCAGTGCTCGGGACCGCCGGCAGCCCCAGCATTTT
CASSARDRRQPQHF
>-|TRBJ2-3|TRBV7-9|-
TGTGCCAGCAGCCCCAGGGGCCCGGATACGCAGTATTTT
CASSPRGPDTQYF
>-|TRBJ1-2|TRBV6-6|-
TGTGCCAGCAGTTTGGGGGCCGGGTATGGCTACACCTTC
CASSLGAGYGYTF
>-|TRBJ1-6|TRBV5-1|-
TGCGCCAGCAGCGACACGAGCTCCTATAATTCACCCCTCCACTTT
CASSDTSSYNSPLHF
>-|TRBJ2-5|TRBV2|-
TGTGCCAGCAGTGAATGGCAGGGGGGAGAAGAGACCCAGTACTTC
CASSEWQGGEETQYF
>-|TRBJ1-1|TRBV12-3/TRBV12-4|-
TGTGCCAGCAGCCGATCACAGGTAACTGAAGCTTTCTTT
CASSRSQVTEAFF
>TRBD1|TRBJ1-2|TRBV5-4|-
TGTGCCAGCAGCTTTCAACAGGGGATTCGGGGCTACACCTTC
CASSFQQGIRGYTF
>-|TRBJ1-2|TRBV23-1|-
TGCGCCAGCAGTCAATTGGGCAGAGCCAAATATGGCTACACCTTC
CASSQLGRAKYGYTF
>-|TRBJ2-3|TRBV5-1|-
TGCGCCAGCAGCTTGGCTAGCCGTAGCACAGATACGCAGTATTTT
CASSLASRSTDTQYF
>-|TRBJ1-2|TRBV29-1|-
TGCAGCGGAGCGTCAGGGACCTATGGCTACACCTTC
CSGASGTYGYTF
>TRBD2|TRBJ2-1|TRBV18|-
TGTGCCAGCTCACCAGCTAGCGGGTCCTACAATGAGCAGTTCTTC
CASSPASGSYNEQFF
>-|TRBJ1-2|TRBV6-1|-
TGTGCCAGCAGTGAGGTCAGGGGCCGGTTCGGCTACACCTTC
CASSEVRGRFGYTF
>TRBD1|TRBJ1-2|TRBV19|-
TGTGCCAGTAGGGGGTCGGGACAGGGATCTGGCTACACCTTC
CASRGSGQGSGYTF
>-|TRBJ2-3|TRBV11-3|-
TGTGCCAGCAGTACCGGGCGCGGCGCGGATACGCAGTATTTT
CASSTGRGADTQYF
>-|TRBJ1-5|TRBV2|-
TGTGCCAGCGAGGGGGGGCCCTGGAGCAATCAGCCCCAGCATTTT
CASEGGPWSNQPQHF
>-|TRBJ2-6|TRBV4-3|-
TGCGCCAGCAGCCTTTCCGGGACGGTGATCTCTGGGGCCAACGTCCTGACTTTC
CASSLSGTVISGANVLTF
>-|TRBJ1-3|TRBV19|-
TGTGCCAGTAGTGAATCTGGAAACACCATATATTTT
CASSESGNTIYF
>TRBD1|TRBJ1-2|TRBV27|-
TGTGCCAGCAGTCCGGGACAGGGGAACTATGGCTACACCTTC
CASSPGQGNYGYTF
>TRBD2|TRBJ2-7|TRBV4-2|-
TGTGCCAGCAGCCAAGATCTTGTGACTAGCGGGTTCCCGGGTGAGCAGTACTTC
CASSQDLVTSGFPGEQYF
>TRBD1|TRBJ2-5|TRBV2|-
TGTGCCAGCAACAAGCAGGGGGCGGATGAGACCCAGTACTTC
CASNKQGADETQYF
>TRBD1|TRBJ2-4|TRBV5-6|-
TGTGCCAGCAGTACTCCGGGACAGGGGGTCCAAAACATTCAGTACTTC
CASSTPGQGVQNIQYF
>TRBD1|TRBJ2-2|TRBV2|-
TGTGCCAGCCGGGACAGGGCCACCGGGGAGCTGTTTTTT
CASRDRATGELFF
>-|TRBJ2-2|TRBV5-8|-
TGTGCCAGCAGCAAGCGGGCTAGTTGGACCGGGGAGCTGTTTTTT
CASSKRASWTGELFF
>TRBD2|TRBJ2-3|TRBV6-2/TRBV6-3|-
TGTGCCAGCAGTTACGGGACTAGCGCAGATACGCAGTATTTT
CASSYGTSADTQYF
>-|TRBJ2-3|TRBV9|-
TGTGCCAGCAGCGTAGCATTCCCGCAGGGGGGACCAGATACGCAGTATTTT
CASSVAFPQGGPDTQYF
>TRBD2|TRBJ2-1|TRBV5-4|-
TGTGCCAGCAGACCGACTAGCGGGGCCTACAATGAGCAGTTCTTC
CASRPTSGAYNEQFF
>TRBD1|TRBJ1-2|TRBV12-5|-
TGTGCTAGTGGCCTGGACAGGTCCTATGGCTACACCTTC
CASGLDRSYGYTF
>-|TRBJ2-2|TRBV19|-
TGTGCCAGTAGTCAGATAAACACCGGGGAGCTGTTTTTT
CASSQINTGELFF
>-|TRBJ1-5|TRBV28|-
TGTGCCAGCAGTTTTGGTCTAGGCAGGACAGAGAGCAATCAGCCCCAGCATTTT
CASSFGLGRTESNQPQHF
>-|TRBJ2-3|TRBV5-1|-
TGCGCCAGCAGCTTGGTAGCTTGGTCGCAGTATTTT
CASSLVAWSQYF
>-|TRBJ1-6|TRBV3-1/TRBV3-2|-
TGTGCCAGCAGGCGACAGGATAATTCACCCCTCCACTTT
CASRRQDNSPLHF
>-|TRBJ2-5|TRBV28|-
TGTGCCAGCAGCGAGAAGGGGGGCCGGGAGACCCAGTACTTC
CASSEKGGRETQYF
>-|TRBJ1-3|TRBV4-3|once
TGCGCCAGCAGCCAAAGAACAGGGACGTCTGGAAACACCATATATTTT
CASSQRTGTSGNTIYF
>-|TRBJ1-5|TRBV6-1|few
TGTGCCAGCAGTGAAGAGGGCTGGGGATGGAAGCCCCAGCATTTT
CASSEEGWGWKPQHF
>TRBD1|TRBJ1-2|TRBV5-1|-
TGCGCCAGCAGCACGGGACAGGCGATAGCTAACTATGGCTACACCTTC
CASSTGQAIANYGYTF
>-|TRBJ1-1|TRBV20-1|-
TGCAGTGATGGTCTCACTGAAGCTTTCTTT
CSDGLTEAFF